Each of the 25 T cell receptor beta chains below was sequenced from the same sample in a study of control samples from healthy donors and cancer patients. Using immunoSEQ multiplex PCR, the repertoire was profiled, and TCRdb retains in-frame clones only, with some absent. In the table there are roughly 100,000 clones, about 90% of which are singletons. Material: blood. The origin of the receptors is a woman aged 18-29 years in good health.

On this clone: The junction does not match germline at one end; this may be a read error. The gene calls are TRBV12-3 or TRBV12-4 and TRBJ1-2; the D gene is possibly TRBD1 (6 bases). The CDR3 loop spans 13 amino acids. CDR3 sequence: CASSITGNYGYTF. In DNA form, the CDR3 reads TGTGCCAGCAGCATCACAGGGAACTACGGCTACACCTTC.

The V and J genes are TRBV27 and TRBJ1-1, with a possible D match to TRBD1 (5 bases). V shed 3 bases and J shed 9 bases, with 17 bases lying between them. This CDR3 has 14 residues. Germline V gene lookup returns CDR1 MNHEY and CDR2 SMNVEV (reference sequence). The CDR3 sequence is CASSFGAGSYQAFF. Here the CDR3 DNA reads TGTGCCAGCAGTTTCGGGGCAGGTAGTTATCAAGCTTTCTTT.

The chain combines TRBV5-1 with TRBJ1-3; D gene ambiguous. The CDR3 has 13 amino acids. With 5 bases removed from V and 0 bases from J, the gap between germline ends came to 6 bases. Per germline, CDR1 SGHRS and CDR2 YFSETQ. DNA of the CDR3: TGCGCCAGCAGTTCGGTCTCTGGAAACACCATATATTTT. This encodes CASSSVSGNTIYF.

This clone was counted once. The gene calls are TRBV7-6 and TRBJ2-1; D unresolved. The ends were cut back, 3 bases at V and 6 bases at J, with 9 bases in the middle. This CDR3 has 13 residues. Germline V lookup: CDR1 SGHVS, CDR2 FNYEAQ. The CDR3 sequence: CASSFRSGNEQFF. The CDR3 coding sequence is TGTGCCAGCAGCTTTCGGTCGGGCAATGAGCAGTTCTTC.

The genes are TRBV7-8 and TRBJ1-5, with TRBD1 matching over 8 bases. The ends lost 2 bases at V and 0 bases at J; junction bases unmatched: 12. The germline V gene encodes CDR1 SGHVS and CDR2 FQNEAQ. The CDR3 extends over 19 amino acids. The CDR3 DNA sequence: TGTGCCAGCAGCTTAAAAACGCTTACAGGGGGATATAGCAATCAGCCCCAGCATTTT. It translates to CASSLKTLTGGYSNQPQHF.

J is TRBJ2-7 and V is TRBV29-1, with 12 bases identical to TRBD2. Germline assignment: CDR1 SQVTM and CDR2 ANQGSEA. The CDR3 is made up of 16 amino acids. V lost 7 bases to trimming and J lost 0 bases; unmatched junction nucleotides: 10. CDR3 DNA sequence: TGCAGCGCCGCCGGGACTAGCGGGTCCGTCTCCTACGAGCAGTACTTC. It is translated as CSAAGTSGSVSYEQYF.

This clone appeared once. V is TRBV10-3 and J is TRBJ2-5; 8 nucleotides match TRBD2. Trimming took 0 bases from V and 3 from J; bases not matched to a gene: 6. The length of the CDR3 is 16 residues. Germline CDR1 is ENHRY and CDR2 is SYGVKD. CDR3 bases: TGTGCCATCAGTGAGTCGGGTAATAGCGGGAAAGAGACCCAGTACTTC. This gives the protein CAISESGNSGKETQYF.

The V call is TRBV2, the J call TRBJ1-1, with D hard to call. Trimming shortened V by 0 bases and J by 4 bases, and 9 bases separated the two germline ends. Germline CDR1 and CDR2: SNHLY and FYNNEI. The CDR3 is 14 residues long. For the CDR3, the DNA is TGTGCCAGCAGTGAAGCCGGGTTCGGCACTGAAGCTTTCTTT. Translating gives CASSEAGFGTEAFF.

The sample holds one count of this clone. This chain joins TRBV24-1 and TRBJ2-1; TRBD2 agrees at 14 bases. The CDR3 spans 19 residues. Per the germline V gene, CDR1 is KGHDR and CDR2 is SFDVKD. J gave up 0 bases and V 3 bases, and 6 bases lay outside the gene matches. In DNA form, the CDR3 reads TGTGCCACCAGTGATCCCGGACTAGCGGGAGGCTCCTCCTACAATGAGCAGTTCTTC. The encoded protein is CATSDPGLAGGSSYNEQFF.

This rearrangement joins TRBV5-1 to TRBJ2-1; 13 nucleotides agree with TRBD2. This CDR3 spans 17 amino acids. The V gene end was trimmed by 4 bases and the J gene end by 6 bases; junction bases not matched to a gene: 10. CDR1 is SGHRS and CDR2 is YFSETQ in the germline V gene. The CDR3 nucleotides read TGCGCCAGCAGCCAACGTCCGGGACTAGCGGGGTCCAATGAGCAGTTCTTC. Its translation: CASSQRPGLAGSNEQFF.

The chain carries TRBV28 and TRBJ2-7, with D unresolved. The germline V and J ends were trimmed by 5 bases and 2 bases, with 13 bases remaining between them. Germline CDR1 and CDR2: MDHEN and SYDVKM. CDR3 length: 14 amino acids. In DNA, the CDR3 is TGTGCCAGCAGTCCTCCCGGACGAACCTACGAGCAGTACTTC. Translated, it gives CASSPPGRTYEQYF.

This chain links TRBV30 with TRBJ2-6; D gene uncertain. Germline V gene sequence: CDR1 GTSNPN, CDR2 SVGIG (reference sequence). The length of the CDR3 is 15 residues. Trimming took off 3 bases at V and 4 bases at J, with 13 bases between the two ends. CDR3 bases: TGTGCCTGGAGCACTTGGACGCGAGGGGCCAACGTCCTGACTTTC. Its translation is CAWSTWTRGANVLTF. Complete variable domain (other parts from reference TRBV30 and TRBJ2-6): SQTIHQWPATLVQPVGSPLSLECTVEGTSNPNLYWYRQAAGRGLQLLFYSVGIGQISSEVPQNLSASRPQDRQFILSSKKLLLSDSGFYLCAWSTWTRGANVLTFGAGSRLTVL.

This clone is a singleton in its sample. The genes are TRBV27 and TRBJ1-4, with D tentatively TRBD1 (6 bases). CDR1 is MNHEY, CDR2 SMNVEV, per germline (reference sequence). The CDR3 is 11 residues long. Trimming shortened V by 6 bases and J by 7 bases, and 6 bases separated the two germline ends. The CDR3 is CASRGGEKLFF. The CDR3 coding sequence is TGTGCCAGCAGAGGGGGTGAAAAACTGTTTTTT.

The sample holds a few counts of this clone. This rearrangement joins TRBV4-1 to TRBJ2-7, with TRBD2 identical over 7 bases. This CDR3 is built from 18 residues. V lost 0 bases and J lost 4; bases outside the gene matches: 15. Germline CDR1 reads MGHRA; CDR2 reads YSYEKL. The CDR3 DNA reads as TGCGCCAGCAGCCAAGAAAGGATGGTCGGCGGGAGCCAATACGAGCAGTACTTC. Amino acids: CASSQERMVGGSQYEQYF.

This chain uses TRBV10-1 with TRBJ2-3; D gene uncertain. The CDR3 totals 16 residues. Trimming took 2 bases from V and 3 from J, leaving 15 bases between them. The germline CDR1 and CDR2 sequences are WNHNN and SYGVQD (reference sequence). The CDR3 nucleotides read TGCGCCAGCAGTGAGGCCGCGAAGGCCGGTACAGATACGCAGTATTTT. Protein: CASSEAAKAGTDTQYF.

V is TRBV28 and J is TRBJ1-4; D not certain. Germline CDR1 and CDR2: MDHEN and SYDVKM. The CDR3 runs 11 residues. V lost 6 bases, J lost 5 bases, and 4 bases lay in between. CDR3 sequence reads: CASRENEKLFF. For the CDR3, the DNA is TGTGCCAGCAGAGAAAATGAAAAACTGTTTTTT.

V gene TRBV27 combines with J gene TRBJ2-3; D call uncertain. V gave up 6 bases and J gave up 6 bases, with 16 bases separating them. The CDR3 extends over 14 amino acids. Germline V gene sequence: CDR1 MNHEY, CDR2 SMNVEV (reference sequence). The CDR3 reads CASSLSRPHDTQYF. CDR3 coding DNA: TGTGCCAGCAGCCTATCTAGACCCCACGATACGCAGTATTTT.

The chain couples TRBV19 to TRBJ2-7, with 8 positions matching TRBD1. Looked up from germline, CDR1 is LNHDA and CDR2 is SQIVND (reference sequence). The ends lost 3 bases at V and 4 bases at J; junction bases unmatched: 5. There are 14 residues in the CDR3. The CDR3 coding sequence is TGTGCCAGTAGTATTCCAGGGGGCGCGTACGAGCAGTACTTC. This gives the protein CASSIPGGAYEQYF.

J is TRBJ2-3 and V is TRBV6-4; D possibly corresponds to TRBD2 (6 bases). CDR3 length: 13 amino acids. From germline, CDR1 is MRHNA and CDR2 SNTAGT. Trimming removed 3 bases at V and 4 bases at J, with 8 bases between. The CDR3 sequence: CASSDSGADTQYF. The CDR3 DNA follows: TGTGCCAGCAGTGATAGCGGAGCAGATACGCAGTATTTT.

The J gene is TRBJ2-5, the V gene TRBV2; a possible D gene is TRBD2 (6 bases). Trimming removed 6 bases at V and 7 bases at J, with 21 bases between. From germline, CDR1 is SNHLY and CDR2 FYNNEI. This CDR3 has 15 residues. CDR3 protein: CASSRPAPGESTQYF. CDR3 coding DNA: TGTGCCAGCAGCCGACCCGCCCCGGGGGAGTCGACCCAGTACTTC. Looking up the rest from reference TRBV2 and TRBJ2-5 gives the full variable domain: EPEVTQTPSHQVTQMGQEVILRCVPISNHLYFYWYRQILGQKVEFLVSFYNNEISEKSEIFDDQFSVERPDGSNFTLKIRSTKLEDSAMYFCASSRPAPGESTQYFGPGTRLLVL.

The V gene is TRBV27, the J gene TRBJ2-6; D call uncertain. Trimming stripped 5 bases from V and 2 bases from J, with 7 bases between. This CDR3 spans 14 amino acids. Germline values: CDR1 MNHEY, CDR2 SMNVEV (reference sequence). CDR3 nucleotides: TGTGCCAGCAGTCTCTTCCCTGGGGCCAACGTCCTGACTTTC. Amino acid sequence: CASSLFPGANVLTF.

V usage is TRBV6-4 and J usage is TRBJ2-1; possible D gene TRBD2, 6 bases. CDR1 MRHNA and CDR2 SNTAGT come from the germline V gene. V was pared by 6 bases and J by 9 bases, with 18 bases between. This CDR3 is built from 14 residues. The CDR3 loop reads CASSISGEVGEQFF. CDR3 bases: TGTGCCAGCAGCATTAGCGGAGAGGTGGGTGAGCAGTTCTTC.

The chain combines TRBV3-1 (or the pseudogene TRBV3-2) with TRBJ1-5; 7 positions agree with TRBD1. CDR1 is LGHDT, CDR2 YNNKEL, per germline (reference sequence). Losses at the gene ends were 6 bases for V and 3 bases for J; bases not matched to a gene: 5. This CDR3 comprises 14 residues. CDR3 loop: CASSTGQINQPQHF. The CDR3 nucleotides read TGTGCCAGCAGTACGGGACAGATCAATCAGCCCCAGCATTTT.

This clone was seen a handful of times. J is TRBJ1-5 and V is TRBV7-2; 8 nucleotides align to TRBD1. The CDR3 is 15 residues long. Germline assignment: CDR1 SGHTA and CDR2 FQGNSA. J lost 3 bases, V lost 5 bases, and 6 bases had no gene match. The CDR3 loop reads CASSPGTGNNQPQHF. The CDR3 bases are TGTGCCAGCAGCCCGGGGACAGGAAACAATCAGCCCCAGCATTTT.

The J gene is TRBJ2-5, the V gene TRBV19, with TRBD1 identical over 8 bases. This CDR3 is 15 amino acids long. The germline V gene has CDR1 LNHDA and CDR2 SQIVND (reference sequence). V was clipped by 5 bases and J by 5 bases; unmatched bases: 10. CDR3 protein: CASSDRDRLEETQYF. The CDR3, as DNA: TGTGCCAGTAGTGACCGGGACAGGTTAGAGGAGACCCAGTACTTC.